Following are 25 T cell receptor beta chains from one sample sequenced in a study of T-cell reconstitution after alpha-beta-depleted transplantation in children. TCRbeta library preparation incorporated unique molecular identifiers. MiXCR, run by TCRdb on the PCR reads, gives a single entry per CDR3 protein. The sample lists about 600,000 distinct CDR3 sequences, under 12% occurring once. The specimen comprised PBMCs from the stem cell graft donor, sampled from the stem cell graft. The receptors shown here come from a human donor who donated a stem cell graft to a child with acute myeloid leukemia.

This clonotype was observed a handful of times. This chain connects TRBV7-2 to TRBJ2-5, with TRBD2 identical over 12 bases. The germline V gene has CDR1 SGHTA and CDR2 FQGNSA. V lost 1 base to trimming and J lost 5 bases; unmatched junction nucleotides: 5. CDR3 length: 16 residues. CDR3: CASSLVASGRGETQYF. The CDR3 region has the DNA TGTGCCAGCAGCTTAGTCGCTAGCGGGAGGGGGGAGACCCAGTACTTC.

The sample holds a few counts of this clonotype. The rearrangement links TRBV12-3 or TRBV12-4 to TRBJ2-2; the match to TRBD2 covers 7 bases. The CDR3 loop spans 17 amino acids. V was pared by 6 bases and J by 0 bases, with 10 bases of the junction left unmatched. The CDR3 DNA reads TGTGCCAGCAGAGAGCTTCCGGGACTATCGAACACCGGGGAGCTGTTTTTT. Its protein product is CASRELPGLSNTGELFF.

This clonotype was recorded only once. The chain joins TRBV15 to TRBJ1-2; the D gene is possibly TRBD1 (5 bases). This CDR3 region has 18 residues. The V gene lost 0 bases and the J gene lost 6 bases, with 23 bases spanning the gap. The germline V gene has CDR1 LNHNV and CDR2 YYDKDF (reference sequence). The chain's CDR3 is CATSRDLGGSGGTNGYTF. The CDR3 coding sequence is TGTGCCACCAGCAGAGATCTTGGGGGATCGGGAGGGACGAATGGCTACACCTTC.

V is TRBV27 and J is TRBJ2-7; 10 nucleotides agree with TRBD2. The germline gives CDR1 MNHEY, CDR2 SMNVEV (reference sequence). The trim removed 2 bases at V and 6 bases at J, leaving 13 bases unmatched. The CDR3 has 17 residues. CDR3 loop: CASSLGALAGDPPEQYF. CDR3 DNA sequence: TGTGCCAGCAGTTTAGGGGCCCTAGCGGGAGATCCCCCCGAGCAGTACTTC.

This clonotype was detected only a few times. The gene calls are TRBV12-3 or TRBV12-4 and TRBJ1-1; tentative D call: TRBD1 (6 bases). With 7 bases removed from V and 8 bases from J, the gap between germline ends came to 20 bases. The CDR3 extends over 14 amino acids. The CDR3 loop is CASTPPGDGYEAFF. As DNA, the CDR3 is TGTGCCAGCACCCCGCCAGGGGACGGATACGAAGCTTTCTTT.

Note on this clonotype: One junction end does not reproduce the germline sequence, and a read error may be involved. In DNA, the CDR3 is TGTGCTAGCAGCTGGGGACTAGCGACTTACAATGAGCAGTTCTTC. This codes for CASSWGLATYNEQFF. V is TRBV7-7 and J is TRBJ2-1; 10 nucleotides agree with TRBD2. The CDR3 sequence is 15 residues long. Germline loops: CDR1 SSHAT, CDR2 FNYEAQ (reference sequence).

This chain's CDR3 is CASSLGGGVTYNEQFF. For the CDR3, the DNA is TGTGCCAGCAGCTTAGGGGGCGGGGTTACCTACAATGAGCAGTTCTTC. The chain is built from TRBV7-2 and TRBJ2-1; D might be TRBD2 (6 bases). In germline, CDR1 is SGHTA, CDR2 FQGNSA. The V end was cut by 1 base, the J end by 2 bases, with 12 bases between. The CDR3 is 16 residues long. Together with reference TRBV7-2 and TRBJ2-1, the CDR3 gives the full variable domain: GAGVSQSPSNKVTEKGKDVELRCDPISGHTALYWYRQSLGQGLEFLIYFQGNSAPDKSGLPSDRFSAERTGGSVSTLTIQRTQQEDSAVYLCASSLGGGVTYNEQFFGPGTRLTVL.

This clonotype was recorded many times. As DNA, the CDR3 is TGTGCCAGCAGTTTTGGGGACTCCAGGGGAACTGAAGCTTTCTTT. Translated, it gives CASSFGDSRGTEAFF. The chain recombines TRBV12-3 or TRBV12-4 with TRBJ1-1; D possibly corresponds to TRBD1 (6 bases). Trimming left V 3 bases short and J 5 bases short, with 16 bases between. CDR3 size: 15 residues.

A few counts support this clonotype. The CDR3 DNA reads TGTGCCAGCAGCTTGTACGGGAGGGATAGTTCTCGCACAGATACGCAGTATTTT. Protein sequence: CASSLYGRDSSRTDTQYF. V gene TRBV7-8 combines with J gene TRBJ2-3; 8 nucleotides line up with TRBD2. V lost 3 bases to trimming and J lost 1 base; unmatched junction nucleotides: 12. Germline loops: CDR1 SGHVS, CDR2 FQNEAQ. The CDR3 covers 18 residues.

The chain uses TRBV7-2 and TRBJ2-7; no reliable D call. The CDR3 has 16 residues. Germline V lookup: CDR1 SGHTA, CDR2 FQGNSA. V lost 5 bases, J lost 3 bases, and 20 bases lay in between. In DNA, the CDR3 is TGTGCCAGCAGCCCCCCCGGCCTATTGAGGCGCTACGAGCAGTACTTC. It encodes CASSPPGLLRRYEQYF.

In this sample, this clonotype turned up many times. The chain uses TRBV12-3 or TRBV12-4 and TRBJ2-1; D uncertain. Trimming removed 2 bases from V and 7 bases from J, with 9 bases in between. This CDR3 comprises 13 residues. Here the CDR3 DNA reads TGTGCCAGCAGTTTAATGGTCAGGAATGAGCAGTTCTTC. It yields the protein CASSLMVRNEQFF.

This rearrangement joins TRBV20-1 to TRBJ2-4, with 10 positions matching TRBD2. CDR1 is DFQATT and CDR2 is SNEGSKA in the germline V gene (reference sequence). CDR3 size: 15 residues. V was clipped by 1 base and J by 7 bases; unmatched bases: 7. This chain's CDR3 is CSARGSGRAPNIQYF. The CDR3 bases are TGCAGTGCTAGAGGAAGCGGGAGGGCTCCCAACATTCAGTACTTC.

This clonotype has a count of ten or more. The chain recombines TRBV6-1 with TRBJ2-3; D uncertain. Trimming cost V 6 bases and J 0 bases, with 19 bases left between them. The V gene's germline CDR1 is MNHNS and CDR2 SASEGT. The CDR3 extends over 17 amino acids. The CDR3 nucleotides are TGTGCCAGCAGGCCAGAAGGAACCCTAAGGAGCACAGATACGCAGTATTTT. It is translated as CASRPEGTLRSTDTQYF.

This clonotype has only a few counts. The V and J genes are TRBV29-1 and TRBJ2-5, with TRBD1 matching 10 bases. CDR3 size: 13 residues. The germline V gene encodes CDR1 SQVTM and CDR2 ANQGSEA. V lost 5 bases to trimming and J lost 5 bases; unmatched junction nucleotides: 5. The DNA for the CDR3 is TGCAGCGTTCCTAGACAGGGGGCTGAGACCCAGTACTTC. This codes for CSVPRQGAETQYF.

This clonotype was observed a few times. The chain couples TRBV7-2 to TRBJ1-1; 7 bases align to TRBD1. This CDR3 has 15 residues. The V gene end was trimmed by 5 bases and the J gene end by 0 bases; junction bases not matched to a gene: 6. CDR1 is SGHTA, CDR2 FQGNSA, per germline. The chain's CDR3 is CASSAGQAMNTEAFF. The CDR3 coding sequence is TGTGCCAGCAGCGCAGGACAGGCTATGAACACTGAAGCTTTCTTT. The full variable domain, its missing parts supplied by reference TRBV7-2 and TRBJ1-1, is GAGVSQSPSNKVTEKGKDVELRCDPISGHTALYWYRQSLGQGLEFLIYFQGNSAPDKSGLPSDRFSAERTGGSVSTLTIQRTQQEDSAVYLCASSAGQAMNTEAFFGQGTRLTVV.

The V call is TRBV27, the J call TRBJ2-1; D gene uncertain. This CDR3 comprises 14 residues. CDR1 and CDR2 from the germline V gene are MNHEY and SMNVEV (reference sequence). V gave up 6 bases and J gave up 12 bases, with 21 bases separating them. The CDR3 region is CASSPPPPSMMQFF. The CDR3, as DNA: TGTGCCAGCAGCCCCCCTCCCCCTTCAATGATGCAGTTCTTC.

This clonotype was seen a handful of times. The DNA for the CDR3 is TGCGCCAGCAGCCCGAGGACAGCCAATACTAATGAAAAACTGTTTTTT. Translation gives CASSPRTANTNEKLFF. This rearrangement joins TRBV5-1 to TRBJ1-4; the D gene is possibly TRBD1 (6 bases). Trimming shortened V by 4 bases and J by 2 bases, and 15 bases separated the two germline ends. The length of the CDR3 is 16 residues. Germline V gives CDR1 SGHRS, CDR2 YFSETQ.

The CDR3 protein is CASRDRGPNTGELFF. The CDR3 nucleotides read TGTGCCAGCAGAGACAGGGGGCCGAACACCGGGGAGCTGTTTTTT. The rearrangement links TRBV2 to TRBJ2-2; TRBD1 aligns across 10 bases. Looked up from germline, CDR1 is SNHLY and CDR2 is FYNNEI. After removal of 6 bases from V and 0 bases from J, the junction contained 1 base not matched to a gene. The CDR3 extends over 15 amino acids.

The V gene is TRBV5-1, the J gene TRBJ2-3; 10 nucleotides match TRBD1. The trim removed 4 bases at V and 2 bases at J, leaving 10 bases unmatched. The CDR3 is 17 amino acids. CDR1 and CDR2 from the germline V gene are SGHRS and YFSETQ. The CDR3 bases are TGCGCCAGCAGCCGCGCGGCCGGGACAGGGGTCACAGATACGCAGTATTTT. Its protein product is CASSRAAGTGVTDTQYF. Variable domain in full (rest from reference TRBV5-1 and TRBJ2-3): KAGVTQTPRYLIKTRGQQVTLSCSPISGHRSVSWYQQTPGQGLQFLFEYFSETQRNKGNFPGRFSGRQFSNSRSEMNVSTLELGDSALYLCASSRAAGTGVTDTQYFGPGTRLTVL.

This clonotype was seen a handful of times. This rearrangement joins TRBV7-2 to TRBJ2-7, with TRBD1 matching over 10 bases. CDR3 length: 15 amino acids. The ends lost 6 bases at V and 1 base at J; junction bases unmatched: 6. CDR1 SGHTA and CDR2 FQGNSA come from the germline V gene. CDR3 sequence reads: CASRAGTGVSYEQYF. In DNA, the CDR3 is TGTGCCAGCAGGGCCGGGACAGGGGTTTCCTACGAGCAGTACTTC.

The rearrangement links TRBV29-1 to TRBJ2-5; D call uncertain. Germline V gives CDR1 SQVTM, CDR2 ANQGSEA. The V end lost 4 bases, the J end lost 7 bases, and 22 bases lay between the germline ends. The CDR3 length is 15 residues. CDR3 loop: CSVVVVAVEYRTQYF. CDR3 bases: TGCAGCGTTGTGGTGGTGGCGGTCGAATATCGGACCCAGTACTTC.

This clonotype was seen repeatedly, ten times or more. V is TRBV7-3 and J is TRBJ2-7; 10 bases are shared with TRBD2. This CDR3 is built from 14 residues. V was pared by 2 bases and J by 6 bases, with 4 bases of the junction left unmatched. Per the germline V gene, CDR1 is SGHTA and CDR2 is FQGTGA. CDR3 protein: CASSLGSGRGEQYF. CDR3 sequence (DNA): TGTGCCAGCAGCTTAGGAAGCGGGAGGGGCGAGCAGTACTTC.

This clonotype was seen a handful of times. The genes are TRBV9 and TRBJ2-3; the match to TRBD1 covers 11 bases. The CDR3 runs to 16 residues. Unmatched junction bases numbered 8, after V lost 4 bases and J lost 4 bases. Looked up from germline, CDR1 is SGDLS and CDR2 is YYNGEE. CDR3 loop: CASSIRPGQGADTQYF. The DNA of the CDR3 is TGTGCCAGCAGCATCCGCCCGGGACAGGGGGCAGATACGCAGTATTTT. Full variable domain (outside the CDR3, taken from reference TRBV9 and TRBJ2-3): DSGVTQTPKHLITATGQRVTLRCSPRSGDLSVYWYQQSLDQGLQFLIQYYNGEERAKGNILERFSAQQFPDLHSELNLSSLELGDSALYFCASSIRPGQGADTQYFGPGTRLTVL.

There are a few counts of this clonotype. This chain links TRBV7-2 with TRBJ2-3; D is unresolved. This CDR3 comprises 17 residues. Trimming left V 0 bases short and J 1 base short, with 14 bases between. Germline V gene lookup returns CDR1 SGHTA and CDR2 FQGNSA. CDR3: CASSLAPVAAGTDTQYF. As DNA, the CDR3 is TGTGCCAGCAGCTTAGCGCCGGTGGCTGCGGGCACAGATACGCAGTATTTT.

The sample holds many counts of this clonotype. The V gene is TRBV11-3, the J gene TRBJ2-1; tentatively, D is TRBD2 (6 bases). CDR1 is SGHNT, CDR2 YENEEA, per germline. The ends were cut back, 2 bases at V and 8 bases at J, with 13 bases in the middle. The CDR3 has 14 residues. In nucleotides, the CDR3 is TGTGCCAGCAGCTTACGTCTAGCGAACGATGAGCAGTTCTTC. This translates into CASSLRLANDEQFF.